A single sample is the source of the 23 T cell receptor beta chains below, sequenced in a study of read filtering for tumor transcriptome and immune sequencing (dated by TCRdb to 2020 to 2022). Sequencing took place on an Illumina HiSeq 4000. The Immunoverse kit was used to build TCR libraries from around 400 ng RNA, with molecular barcoded adaptors covering alpha/delta and beta/gamma chains. TCRdb reworked the public reads: Q25 trimming with fastp, MiXCR clone assembly, productive beta chains retained. All rows with the same CDR3 protein become a single entry with the most common DNA and genes. This sample holds approximately 45,000 distinct CDR3 sequences; 15% to 20% were observed only once. The ten largest clonotypes hold less than 45% of the sample. The sample was a population of CD138-negative cells sorted from bone marrow. The cell subset or site tag for this specimen amounts to: bone marrow mononuclear cells depleted of CD138+ plasma/myeloma cells by negative magnetic selection. The source is a donor aged 40 or older with multiple myeloma.

This clonotype was recorded at least ten times. The chain joins TRBV29-1 to TRBJ2-3; D call uncertain. This CDR3 is built from 15 residues. The germline V gene encodes CDR1 SQVTM and CDR2 ANQGSEA. V was shortened by 0 bases and J by 3 bases, with 13 bases between the two germline ends. CDR3 sequence (DNA): TGCAGCGTTGAAGATCCTTGGGTTGGGACAGATACGCAGTATTTT. Translation: CSVEDPWVGTDTQYF.

This clonotype has more than one count but fewer than ten. The J gene is TRBJ2-2, the V gene TRBV6-2 or TRBV6-3; no firm D call. V was shortened by 1 base and J by 6 bases, with 12 bases between the two germline ends. The germline gives CDR1 MNHEY, CDR2 SVGEGT. CDR3 size: 15 residues. The CDR3 is CASSYFRTSSGELFF. DNA of the CDR3: TGTGCCAGCAGTTACTTCCGGACCTCCTCCGGGGAGCTGTTTTTT.

Many counts were recorded for this clonotype. This chain joins TRBV5-6 and TRBJ2-2, with 10 nucleotides matching TRBD2. J was trimmed by 0 bases and V by 4 bases; bases with no gene match: 3. CDR3 length equals 16 residues. In germline, CDR1 is SGHDT, CDR2 YYEEEE. CDR3 sequence reads: CASSPGLAANTGELFF. CDR3 DNA sequence: TGTGCCAGCAGCCCAGGACTAGCGGCGAACACCGGGGAGCTGTTTTTT. The variable domain in full, with the rest retrieved from reference TRBV5-6 and TRBJ2-2, is DAGVTQSPTHLIKTRGQQVTLRCSPKSGHDTVSWYQQALGQGPQFIFQYYEEEERQRGNFPDRFSGHQFPNYSSELNVNALLLGDSALYLCASSPGLAANTGELFFGEGSRLTVL.

Details on this clonotype: This may come from a read error, since a much larger clone is one base off. The rearrangement uses TRBV12-3 or TRBV12-4 and TRBJ2-3; 7 nucleotides agree with TRBD2. This CDR3 is built from 16 residues. The CDR3: CASSVAWGGVTDTQYF. In DNA, the CDR3 is TGTGCCAGCAGTGTAGCTTGGGGGGGTGTCACAGATACGCAGTATTTT.

This clonotype came up many times. V and J are TRBV7-9 and TRBJ2-1, with TRBD2 matching over 12 bases. The CDR3 is 16 amino acids. Looked up from germline, CDR1 is SEHNR and CDR2 is FQNEAQ (reference sequence). The V segment lost 1 base and the J segment 8 bases; nucleotides outside the gene matches: 6. The CDR3 DNA reads TGTGCCAGCAGCTTAGTTACGACTAGCGGGAGCCATGAGCAGTTCTTC. Protein: CASSLVTTSGSHEQFF.

CDR3 sequence (DNA): TGTGCCAGCAGTTCGTACTCCGAGCAGTACTTC. Its protein is CASSSYSEQYF. This chain connects TRBV28 to TRBJ2-7; D is ambiguous. With 4 bases removed from V and 6 bases from J, the gap between germline ends came to 7 bases. CDR1 MDHEN and CDR2 SYDVKM come from the germline V gene. The CDR3 length is 11 residues.

This clonotype was seen ten or more times. This chain connects TRBV20-1 to TRBJ2-1; TRBD1 matches 8 bases. V lost 5 bases and J lost 4; bases outside the gene matches: 4. Germline assignment: CDR1 DFQATT and CDR2 SNEGSKA (reference sequence). The length of the CDR3 is 13 residues. The CDR3 nucleotides read TGCAGTGCTCCCGGGACAGGTTACAATGAGCAGTTCTTC. Protein product: CSAPGTGYNEQFF.

In this sample, this clonotype turned up many times. The CDR3 nucleotides are TGTGCCAGCAGTGGGGGTCGCGCTTTAAATGAAAAACTGTTTTTT. Translating it yields CASSGGRALNEKLFF. The chain links TRBV6-5 to TRBJ1-4, with D perhaps TRBD1 (5 bases). Germline V CDR1 and CDR2: MNHEY, SVGAGI. There are 15 residues in the CDR3. V was shortened by 5 bases and J by 5 bases, with 15 bases between the two germline ends.

At least ten counts were recorded for this clonotype. This chain joins TRBV5-1 and TRBJ2-1; 7 positions agree with TRBD2. The CDR3 covers 14 residues. Unmatched junction bases numbered 5, after V lost 0 bases and J lost 8 bases. In germline, CDR1 is SGHRS, CDR2 YFSETQ. The CDR3 spells CASSLGGRGDEQFF. The CDR3 DNA sequence: TGCGCCAGCAGCTTGGGAGGCCGGGGGGATGAGCAGTTCTTC.

This clonotype has at least ten counts. The genes are TRBV7-8 and TRBJ2-1; D unclear. The V and J ends lost 2 bases and 0 bases respectively, with 8 bases between them. CDR3 length: 15 residues. The germline V gene has CDR1 SGHVS and CDR2 FQNEAQ. CDR3 sequence reads: CASSLSPNSYNEQFF. CDR3 coding DNA: TGTGCCAGCAGCTTAAGCCCGAACTCCTACAATGAGCAGTTCTTC.

Within the sample, this clonotype is medium-sized (0.01 to 0.1%). The gene calls are TRBV29-1 and TRBJ2-1, with D possibly being TRBD2 (6 bases). This CDR3 region has 15 residues. The ends were cut back, 0 bases at V and 5 bases at J, with 14 bases in the middle. Germline V gene sequence: CDR1 SQVTM, CDR2 ANQGSEA. The CDR3 is CSVEEWLTGDNEQFF. In nucleotides, the CDR3 is TGCAGCGTTGAAGAATGGCTAACGGGGGACAATGAGCAGTTCTTC.

This clonotype was detected many times. This sequence joins TRBV28 and TRBJ2-5; TRBD2 matches at 8 bases. Germline CDR1 reads MDHEN; CDR2 reads SYDVKM. V gave up 6 bases and J gave up 2 bases; unmatched junction bases: 14. There are 17 residues in the CDR3. For the CDR3, the DNA is TGTGCCAGCAGCACCGGGGGCACTAGCGGATTTCAAGAGACCCAGTACTTC. Its protein is CASSTGGTSGFQETQYF. Looking up the rest from reference TRBV28 and TRBJ2-5 gives the full variable domain: DVKVTQSSRYLVKRTGEKVFLECVQDMDHENMFWYRQDPGLGLRLIYFSYDVKMKEKGDIPEGYSVSREKKERFSLILESASTNQTSMYLCASSTGGTSGFQETQYFGPGTRLLVL.

This clonotype has at least ten counts. The V and J genes are TRBV19 and TRBJ1-2, with D tentatively TRBD1 (5 bases). Looked up from germline, CDR1 is LNHDA and CDR2 is SQIVND (reference sequence). The CDR3 runs to 14 residues. Trimming stripped 5 bases from V and 4 bases from J, with 14 bases between. CDR3 sequence: CASSASWGSYGYTF. In DNA, the CDR3 is TGTGCCAGTAGTGCCTCTTGGGGGAGCTATGGCTACACCTTC.

This clonotype has at least ten counts. The chain carries TRBV7-9 and TRBJ2-3; 9 nucleotides line up with TRBD1. This CDR3 has 15 residues. CDR1 is SEHNR, CDR2 FQNEAQ, per germline (reference sequence). J was trimmed by 2 bases and V by 5 bases; bases with no gene match: 5. The CDR3 protein is CASSRGTGNTDTQYF. Written as DNA, the CDR3 is TGTGCCAGCAGCCGCGGGACAGGGAACACAGATACGCAGTATTTT.

This clonotype has only a few counts. The chain carries TRBV7-9 and TRBJ2-3, with a weak D call TRBD1 (6 bases). CDR1 SEHNR and CDR2 FQNEAQ come from the germline V gene (reference sequence). The germline V and J ends were trimmed by 5 bases and 6 bases, with 15 bases remaining between them. The CDR3 runs to 14 residues. The CDR3, as DNA: TGTGCCAGCAGCCTTCCAACAGGGCCGGATACGCAGTATTTT. It is translated as CASSLPTGPDTQYF.

This clonotype was picked up many times. This chain joins TRBV28 and TRBJ2-7, with TRBD2 identical over 7 bases. The CDR3 length is 13 residues. The V segment lost 8 bases and the J segment 2 bases; nucleotides outside the gene matches: 6. Germline lookup yields CDR1 MDHEN and CDR2 SYDVKM. The CDR3 here is CASGEGGTYEQYF. In DNA, the CDR3 is TGTGCCAGCGGGGAGGGTGGGACCTACGAGCAGTACTTC.

This clonotype has a count of ten or more. This chain connects TRBV20-1 to TRBJ1-4; D may be TRBD1 (5 bases). This CDR3 has 15 residues. Between the trimmed V and J ends, which lost 2 bases and 2 bases, there was a span of 12 bases. Germline CDR1 is DFQATT and CDR2 is SNEGSKA (reference sequence). The CDR3 reads CSARTPGSTNEKLFF. In nucleotides, the CDR3 is TGCAGTGCTAGAACGCCAGGGTCTACTAATGAAAAACTGTTTTTT.

This clonotype showed up many times. CDR3 bases: TGTGCCAGCAGCCCAGGGGTGGGGGGGGCATATGAGACCCAGTACTTC. Translation: CASSPGVGGAYETQYF. The chain combines TRBV11-2 with TRBJ2-5; D is possibly TRBD2 (7 bases). CDR1 SGHAT and CDR2 FQNNGV come from the germline V gene. The germline V and J ends were trimmed by 5 bases and 5 bases, with 21 bases remaining between them. This CDR3 comprises 16 residues.

This clonotype was detected ten times or more. This chain joins TRBV5-1 and TRBJ2-7; 8 bases align to TRBD2. Germline CDR1 is SGHRS and CDR2 is YFSETQ. V shed 3 bases and J 5 bases; nucleotides not matched to a gene: 10. The CDR3 runs to 15 residues. The CDR3 here is CASSSSGSGSNEQYF. CDR3 nucleotides: TGCGCCAGCAGCTCGAGCGGGAGTGGAAGTAACGAGCAGTACTTC.

This clonotype was detected ten times or more. The chain has TRBV7-9 and TRBJ2-1; the D gene is possibly TRBD2 (7 bases). Germline values: CDR1 SEHNR, CDR2 FQNEAQ (reference sequence). V lost 2 bases and J lost 14, with 16 bases in between. The length of the CDR3 is 13 residues. CDR3 loop: CASSLKGEGREFF. The DNA for the CDR3 is TGTGCCAGCAGCTTAAAGGGGGAGGGGAGGGAGTTCTTC. Drawing the rest from reference TRBV7-9 and TRBJ2-1, the complete variable domain is DTGVSQNPRHKITKRGQNVTFRCDPISEHNRLYWYRQTLGQGPEFLTYFQNEAQLEKSRLLSDRFSAERPKGSFSTLEIQRTEQGDSAMYLCASSLKGEGREFFGPGTRLTVL.

This clonotype appeared many times. The V gene is TRBV29-1, the J gene TRBJ2-2, with 7 bases that match TRBD2. This CDR3 has 15 amino acids. The V and J ends lost 6 bases and 1 base, in that order; junction bases with no gene match: 8. From germline, CDR1 is SQVTM and CDR2 ANQGSEA. As DNA, the CDR3 is TGCAGCGTCCTCGGGGGGAGGGTGAACACCGGGGAGCTGTTTTTT. Its translation: CSVLGGRVNTGELFF.

This clonotype came up many times. The rearrangement links TRBV4-1 to TRBJ1-1; TRBD1 aligns across 8 bases. The CDR3 loop spans 16 amino acids. The germline V gene encodes CDR1 MGHRA and CDR2 YSYEKL. V trimming: 2 bases; J trimming: 7 bases; junction bases outside the gene matches: 12. The DNA for the CDR3 is TGCGCCAGCAGCCAACCTACTTGGGACAGGAGCAATGAAGCTTTCTTT. Protein sequence: CASSQPTWDRSNEAFF.

This chain uses TRBV29-1 with TRBJ2-1; 10 bases are a match to TRBD2. The germline V gene has CDR1 SQVTM and CDR2 ANQGSEA. This CDR3 contains 15 residues. With 5 bases clipped from V and 5 bases from J, the junction kept 9 bases outside the gene matches. The CDR3 DNA is TGCAGCGTTACGGGGCTAGCGGGAGAGAACAATGAGCAGTTCTTC. This sequence encodes CSVTGLAGENNEQFF.